The source of this T cell receptor beta chain is a study of molecular identifiers for immune sequencing clone quantification. A CD8+CD4-CCR7+CD45RA+ phenotype served as the sorting definition for naive CD8 T cells. General study points: Highly expanded clone sizes could be underestimated through barcode sharing by identical TCR molecules. Effector cells kept over 98% of their molecules in clones above 20 RNA copies, while naive cells kept under 1% there.

TCR libraries were built in bulk with a published protocol and specific TCR primers. TCRdb reprocessed the PCR reads with MiXCR, giving one entry per CDR3 protein. This table has a few hundred thousand distinct CDR3 sequences, approximately 25% appearing once. CDR1 and CDR2 from the germline V gene are LGHDT and YNNKEL (reference sequence). The CDR3 extends over 12 amino acids. The V end was cut by 1 base, the J end by 7 bases, with 7 bases between. There are a few counts of this clonotype. Its antigen is currently unknown. This TCR was sampled from a human donor in good health. Some libraries in this study had Jurkat cell RNA spiked in. J is TRBJ1-1 and V is TRBV3-1; D unclear. Material: naive CD8+ T cells from blood, with Jurkat cell RNA spiked in. Subset in this sample: FACS-sorted CD8+CD4-CCR7+CD45RA+ naive T cells. The CDR3 bases are TGTGCCAGCAGCCAAGGACGGTTTGAAGCTTTCTTT. Residues: CASSQGRFEAFF.